This T cell receptor beta chain was retrieved from a study of CD4 T cells in relation to SARS-CoV-2 and coronaviruses. Study overall: Shared crossreactive spike epitopes were mapped to their HLA restriction.

After removal of 5 bases from V and 6 bases from J, the junction contained 13 bases not matched to a gene. This CDR3 is built from 16 residues. Germline V lookup: CDR1 MNHEY, CDR2 SVGEGT. Unexposed donor CD4+ T cells date from about 2011-2018, before the COVID-19 pandemic. Naive and memory CD4+ T cells were separated from cryopreserved PBMCs. Naive and memory CD4+ T cell DNA was deep-sequenced without culture. Some clones are missing from TCRdb's copy, which holds only in-frame ones; the method was immunoSEQ multiplex PCR. Of 65,000 or so clones listed, approximately 94% were seen once; the top ten hold 0.11% to 0.15%.

This clonotype was obtained from a human donor in good health. Material for sequencing was naive CD4+ T cells from PBMCs. As to subset: naive CD4+ T cells isolated by negative enrichment. The chain uses TRBV6-2 or TRBV6-3 and TRBJ2-7; 10 bases fit TRBD2. The CDR3 protein is CASSQRGEREGSEQYF. In DNA, the CDR3 is TGTGCCAGCAGTCAACGCGGGGAGCGGGAGGGGTCCGAGCAGTACTTC.